Below, 21 T cell receptor beta chains from the same sample are listed, as sequenced in a study of blood T cell repertoires in COVID-19 (TCRdb year 2020). Library method: the immunoSEQ multiplex PCR assay. Entries here come from immuneACCESS through TCRdb and include only in-frame sequences with V and J called. Some clones fail to appear in such tables; in the studies checked, an unresolved V gene covers under half of the shortfall, and the cause of the remainder is unknown. In all, the sample holds hundreds of thousands of clones, and 87% of those were seen once. The top ten clonotypes cover 9.5% to 15% of the sample. Sequenced input: peripheral blood. These receptor sequences come from a woman between 18 and 30 years old who had recovered from COVID-19.

A few counts support this clone. The gene calls are TRBV7-9 and TRBJ1-1; D is uncertain. The V and J ends lost 1 base and 9 bases respectively, with 9 bases between them. Germline CDR1 is SEHNR and CDR2 is FQNEAQ (reference sequence). The CDR3 covers 12 residues. DNA for the CDR3: TGTGCCAGCAGCTTAGACAGTTATCAAGCTTTCTTT. Translation gives CASSLDSYQAFF.

As to this clone: A much more abundant neighbour one base away suggests this may be a read error. The chain carries TRBV20-1 and TRBJ2-7, with D hard to call. Trimming removed 2 bases at V and 3 bases at J, with 5 bases between. The CDR3 has 11 residues. Germline V gene sequence: CDR1 DFQATT, CDR2 SNEGSKA (reference sequence). CDR3 in DNA: TGCAGTGCTAGACTAGGCTACGAGCAGTACTTC. Translation: CSARLGYEQYF.

This chain links TRBV10-3 with TRBJ1-4, with D tentatively TRBD1 (5 bases). V lost 3 bases, J lost 0 bases, and 17 bases lay in between. The germline CDR1 and CDR2 sequences are ENHRY and SYGVKD. This CDR3 comprises 18 residues. CDR3 nucleotides: TGTGCCATCAGTGACGGGGGTGGGCCGGTAGCAACTAATGAAAAACTGTTTTTT. Its translation: CAISDGGGPVATNEKLFF.

The rearrangement joins TRBV19 to TRBJ1-2; the D gene is possibly TRBD1 (5 bases). Germline-derived CDR1 and CDR2 are LNHDA and SQIVND (reference sequence). The CDR3 extends over 11 amino acids. Trimming shortened V by 3 bases and J by 12 bases, and 11 bases separated the two germline ends. The CDR3 DNA reads as TGTGCCAGTAGTATGCGGGGGAGCCACACCTTC. Translated, it gives CASSMRGSHTF.

The chain links TRBV5-6 to TRBJ2-7, with 9 bases that match TRBD1. Unmatched junction bases numbered 8, after V lost 4 bases and J lost 6 bases. Germline CDR1 reads SGHDT; CDR2 reads YYEEEE. The CDR3 is 14 amino acids. CDR3 coding DNA: TGTGCCAGCAGCAGAGGGACAGGGATTGGCGAGCAGTACTTC. Translated, it gives CASSRGTGIGEQYF. Full variable domain (missing parts from reference TRBV5-6 and TRBJ2-7): DAGVTQSPTHLIKTRGQQVTLRCSPKSGHDTVSWYQQALGQGPQFIFQYYEEEERQRGNFPDRFSGHQFPNYSSELNVNALLLGDSALYLCASSRGTGIGEQYFGPGTRLTVT.

J is TRBJ2-1 and V is TRBV29-1, with 8 bases that match TRBD1. CDR3 length: 16 residues. The junction had 11 bases not matched to a gene; V was cut back by 7 bases and J by 0 bases. In germline, CDR1 is SQVTM, CDR2 ANQGSEA. CDR3 sequence reads: CSAVSPGTGSYNEQFF. In nucleotides, the CDR3 is TGCAGCGCCGTATCCCCCGGGACAGGCTCCTACAATGAGCAGTTCTTC.

The CDR3 sequence is CASSLSIGASGRVYEQYF. The CDR3 nucleotides are TGTGCCAGCAGCTTATCGATCGGGGCTAGCGGGAGGGTCTACGAGCAGTACTTC. This chain uses TRBV7-6 with TRBJ2-7; 12 bases map to TRBD2. This CDR3 has 18 residues. Trimming removed 2 bases from V and 3 bases from J; junction bases left unmatched: 11. Germline loops: CDR1 SGHVS, CDR2 FNYEAQ.

The gene calls are TRBV7-6 and TRBJ1-2; no clear D gene. The CDR3 contains 9 residues. Trimming took 10 bases from V and 6 from J, leaving 6 bases between them. CDR1 is SGHVS and CDR2 is FNYEAQ in the germline V gene. The DNA of the CDR3 is TGTGCCACGGAGGATGGCTACACCTTC. Its protein product is CATEDGYTF.

V usage is TRBV7-2 and J usage is TRBJ1-1, with D maybe TRBD1 (5 bases). V dropped 5 bases and J dropped 10 bases, with 17 bases sitting between them. CDR1 is SGHTA and CDR2 is FQGNSA in the germline V gene. The CDR3 has 13 amino acids. The CDR3 reads CASSLEWGRPAFF. The DNA for the CDR3 is TGTGCCAGCAGCCTAGAGTGGGGGAGGCCAGCTTTCTTT.

The chain has TRBV19 and TRBJ2-3; 8 bases map to TRBD2. V trimming: 7 bases; J trimming: 0 bases; junction bases outside the gene matches: 6. Looked up from germline, CDR1 is LNHDA and CDR2 is SQIVND (reference sequence). The CDR3 loop spans 15 amino acids. The CDR3 loop reads CASNLRGRSTDTQYF. The CDR3 coding sequence is TGTGCCAGTAATCTCCGCGGGAGGAGCACAGATACGCAGTATTTT.

The CDR3 spells CASSIGNRMNTEAFF. The CDR3 coding sequence is TGTGCCAGTAGTATCGGGAACAGAATGAACACTGAAGCTTTCTTT. V usage is TRBV19 and J usage is TRBJ1-1; no definite D call. The CDR3 runs 15 residues. The germline V and J ends were trimmed by 3 bases and 0 bases, with 11 bases remaining between them. Germline V gene lookup returns CDR1 LNHDA and CDR2 SQIVND (reference sequence).

This chain connects TRBV7-9 to TRBJ2-3; 13 bases fit TRBD2. Unmatched junction bases numbered 5, after V lost 5 bases and J lost 3 bases. CDR3 length: 16 residues. CDR1 and CDR2 (germline): SEHNR, FQNEAQ (reference sequence). As DNA, the CDR3 is TGTGCCAGCAGCCGAGCGGGACTAGCGGGGACAGATACGCAGTATTTT. The encoded protein is CASSRAGLAGTDTQYF.

This chain links TRBV9 with TRBJ2-6, with TRBD1 matching 7 bases. J was trimmed by 5 bases and V by 0 bases; bases with no gene match: 2. Germline assignment: CDR1 SGDLS and CDR2 YYNGEE. The CDR3 sequence is 15 residues long. In nucleotides, the CDR3 is TGTGCCAGCAGCGTAGGAGGGGGCTGGGCCAACGTCCTGACTTTC. It codes for CASSVGGGWANVLTF.

The genes are TRBV4-2 and TRBJ1-5; 8 bases map to TRBD1. The V segment lost 4 bases and the J segment 4 bases; nucleotides outside the gene matches: 9. The CDR3 runs to 16 residues. Germline V CDR1 and CDR2: LGHNA, YNFKEQ. Here the CDR3 reads CASSPLGTGGNQPQHF. The CDR3, as DNA: TGTGCCAGCAGCCCCCTCGGTACAGGGGGGAATCAGCCCCAGCATTTT.

This clone occurred once. The genes are TRBV18 and TRBJ1-2, with 9 bases matching TRBD1. This CDR3 is 16 amino acids long. From germline, CDR1 is KGHSH and CDR2 LQKENI. J gave up 5 bases and V 2 bases, and 9 bases lay outside the gene matches. The CDR3 reads CASSPSLDRGVYGYTF. CDR3 DNA sequence: TGTGCCAGCTCACCATCCCTGGACAGGGGAGTTTATGGCTACACCTTC.

The genes are TRBV30 and TRBJ2-1; D uncertain. The V end lost 0 bases, the J end lost 7 bases, and 7 bases lay between the germline ends. This CDR3 is built from 12 residues. In germline, CDR1 is GTSNPN, CDR2 SVGIG (reference sequence). This CDR3 reads CAWSVLRNEQFF. The CDR3 region has the DNA TGTGCCTGGAGTGTACTACGGAATGAGCAGTTCTTC. Supplemented by reference TRBV30 and TRBJ2-1, the full variable domain reads SQTIHQWPATLVQPVGSPLSLECTVEGTSNPNLYWYRQAAGRGLQLLFYSVGIGQISSEVPQNLSASRPQDRQFILSSKKLLLSDSGFYLCAWSVLRNEQFFGPGTRLTVL.

This chain joins TRBV18 and TRBJ1-2; 12 bases agree with TRBD1. Germline lookup yields CDR1 KGHSH and CDR2 LQKENI. This CDR3 spans 15 amino acids. The trim removed 5 bases at V and 6 bases at J, leaving 7 bases unmatched. CDR3 region: CASSIGTGGKHGYTF. CDR3 bases: TGTGCCAGCTCAATCGGGACAGGGGGCAAACATGGCTACACCTTC.

The genes are TRBV30 and TRBJ2-2; a possible D gene is TRBD1 (7 bases). V lost 0 bases, J lost 3 bases, and 20 bases lay in between. This CDR3 is built from 18 residues. CDR1 and CDR2 from the germline V gene are GTSNPN and SVGIG (reference sequence). The CDR3 spells CAWSVSPLDREDTGELFF. CDR3 coding DNA: TGTGCCTGGAGTGTATCCCCACTCGACAGGGAGGACACCGGGGAGCTGTTTTTT.

This clone has just a few counts. The chain joins TRBV2 to TRBJ2-7; D gene uncertain. The CDR3 runs 11 residues. CDR1 SNHLY and CDR2 FYNNEI come from the germline V gene. Trimming cost V 6 bases and J 4 bases, with 7 bases left between them. The CDR3, as DNA: TGTGCCAGCAGGGGCGAATACGAGCAGTACTTC. Translation gives CASRGEYEQYF. Using reference TRBV2 and TRBJ2-7 for the parts outside the CDR3, the full variable domain is EPEVTQTPSHQVTQMGQEVILRCVPISNHLYFYWYRQILGQKVEFLVSFYNNEISEKSEIFDDQFSVERPDGSNFTLKIRSTKLEDSAMYFCASRGEYEQYFGPGTRLTVT.

The rearrangement uses TRBV13 and TRBJ2-1; TRBD2 aligns across 12 bases. CDR1 is PRHDT and CDR2 is FYEKMQ in the germline V gene (reference sequence). Germline trimming cut 5 bases from V and 5 bases from J; bases unmatched to any gene: 10. This CDR3 is 17 amino acids long. The DNA for the CDR3 is TGTGCCAGCAGCATCTCTCGACTAGCGGGAGAGGACAATGAGCAGTTCTTC. Protein product: CASSISRLAGEDNEQFF.

V gene TRBV5-1 combines with J gene TRBJ2-2; tentative D call: TRBD2 (6 bases). V lost 6 bases and J lost 0, with 21 bases in between. CDR1 is SGHRS and CDR2 is YFSETQ in the germline V gene. CDR3 length equals 18 residues. The CDR3 sequence: CASTIDEGSGTNTGELFF. CDR3 nucleotides: TGCGCCAGCACGATAGACGAGGGTAGCGGCACGAACACCGGGGAGCTGTTTTTT.